This T cell receptor beta chain was recorded in a study of OX40 agonist ivuxolimab in advanced cancers. General observations from the study: Low normalized T-cell clonal expansion was also seen in some nonresponders.

This clone has more than one count but fewer than ten. Antigen unknown. Sequenced by immunoSEQ multiplex PCR; TCRdb stores in-frame clones only, minus some. The data contain 50,000 or so clones, around 89% of them seen just once; the ten biggest clones take up roughly 28%. V dropped 3 bases and J dropped 8; count of bases not matched to a gene: 10. This CDR3 contains 15 residues. The V gene's germline CDR1 is SGDLS and CDR2 YYNGEE. The sequences come from CD4+ or CD8+ T cells sorted from blood, collected in a trial of the OX40 agonist ivuxolimab. The V gene is TRBV9, the J gene TRBJ2-1; 8 bases line up with TRBD2. The sequence was collected from an adult with an advanced solid tumor such as melanoma, head and neck, liver or kidney cancer. In DNA, the CDR3 is TGTGCCAGCAGCGCAAGCGGGAGCACGCTCCATGAGCAGTTCTTC. Translating gives CASSASGSTLHEQFF.